This TCR beta chain came from a study of T cells after yellow fever vaccination. Study-wide background: Where fractions had low cell numbers, libraries were prepared from them with the SMART-Seq v4 Ultra Low Input RNA kit.

Findings and caveats of the study: A weaker secondary response peaked on day 5, the primary on day 15. Most clones from primary vaccination resurfaced after the booster (about 96% CD4, approximately 87% CD8).

Making TCR cDNA involved 5'RACE template switching, which added UMIs and a universal primer site. TCRdb analysed the 5' RACE reads with MiXCR anew, one entry per CDR3 protein. The sample yields 300,000 to 350,000 distinct CDR3 sequences, roughly 4.3% seen once. Germline loops: CDR1 SGHVS, CDR2 FNYEAQ. This CDR3 spans 13 amino acids. V was clipped by 4 bases and J by 2 bases, with 9 bases between them. This clonotype has a count of ten or more. The antigen is not known. The chain combines TRBV7-6 with TRBJ2-7; D remains unclear. The TCR was taken from a man between 18 and 29 years old who received the YFV17D yellow fever vaccine. Sequences were derived from PBMCs, sampled 5 days after the yellow fever booster vaccination. The CDR3: CASSSGPTYEQYV. CDR3 coding DNA: TGTGCCAGCAGCTCCGGACCGACCTACGAGCAGTACGTC.